A selection of T cell receptor beta chains follows, all from one sample in a study of blood T cells in healthy people across ages. TCRdb redid the calling of the 5' RACE reads with MiXCR, one entry per CDR3 protein. The table has some 370,000 distinct CDR3 sequences, more than 45% seen once. The specimen was blood. Receptor source: a man in his sixties in good health. The CDR3 runs from the conserved cysteine through the conserved F or W. The D gene is left open where the match is weak. The size of a clone is reported for some rows only, either as once, few or many, or as a class for expanded clones.

j_call clone_size d_call v_call cdr3_aa cdr3_nt
TRBJ2-6 . . TRBV12-3/TRBV12-4 CASTPVETGANVLTF TGTGCCAGCACCCCAGTGGAGACTGGGGCCAACGTCCTGACTTTC
TRBJ2-5 . . TRBV29-1 CSVLTEIQYF TGCAGCGTATTGACCGAGATTCAGTACTTC
TRBJ2-3 . TRBD1 TRBV7-2 CASSLGDRFADTQYF TGTGCCAGCAGCTTAGGGGACAGGTTCGCAGATACGCAGTATTTT
TRBJ2-1 . . TRBV5-1 CASSLAGMGAYNEQFF TGCGCCAGCAGCTTGGCTGGGATGGGAGCCTACAATGAGCAGTTCTTC
TRBJ2-3 . . TRBV20-1 CSARVLTSTDTQYF TGCAGTGCTAGAGTGCTGACTAGTACCGATACGCAGTATTTT
TRBJ1-2 few . TRBV14 CASSLSGAGIYGYTF TGTGCCAGCAGCCTATCTGGGGCAGGGATCTATGGCTACACCTTC
TRBJ2-1 . . TRBV2 CASTRPLGGDIDEQFF TGTGCCAGCACCCGACCCTTGGGCGGGGACATCGATGAGCAGTTCTTC
TRBJ2-4 . . TRBV6-1 CASSEALAGRIQYF TGTGCCAGCAGTGAAGCGCTCGCAGGGCGAATTCAGTACTTC
TRBJ1-6 . . TRBV27 CASSLSVTPYNSPLHF TGTGCCAGCAGTTTGAGCGTGACACCTTATAATTCACCCCTCCACTTT
TRBJ2-3 few TRBD1 TRBV6-1 CASRRTGGFGDTQYF TGTGCCAGCAGGAGGACAGGGGGCTTTGGAGATACGCAGTATTTT
TRBJ1-2 . . TRBV12-3/TRBV12-4 CASSPLGGAGYTF TGTGCCAGCAGCCCCTTGGGCGGAGCTGGCTACACCTTC
TRBJ2-7 . . TRBV28 CASSPIWGSYNEQYF TGTGCCAGCAGCCCGATCTGGGGGAGCTACAATGAGCAGTACTTC
TRBJ2-7 . . TRBV20-1 CSARDSSAYGEQYF TGCAGTGCTAGGGACAGCAGTGCTTATGGGGAGCAGTACTTC
TRBJ2-5 . . TRBV5-1 CASSDKSAQYF TGCGCCAGCAGCGACAAGAGTGCCCAGTACTTC
TRBJ2-7 . TRBD1 TRBV12-3/TRBV12-4 CASRSRQGAYEQYF TGTGCCAGCAGAAGCAGACAGGGGGCTTACGAGCAGTACTTC
TRBJ2-1 . . TRBV20-1 CSASPSALLNEQFF TGCAGTGCTAGTCCGTCAGCGCTACTCAATGAGCAGTTCTTC
TRBJ2-4 . . TRBV20-1 CSAPSGAKNIQYF TGCAGTGCCCCTTCCGGGGCCAAAAACATTCAGTACTTC
TRBJ1-2 . . TRBV11-1 CASTPGSNYGYTF TGTGCCAGCACACCGGGATCTAACTATGGCTACACCTTC
TRBJ2-6 . . TRBV12-3/TRBV12-4 CASSRTRNSGANVLTF TGTGCCAGCAGTCGGACACGGAACTCTGGGGCCAACGTCCTGACTTTC
TRBJ1-2 . . TRBV20-1 CSATAGRGNGYTF TGCAGTGCCACCGCCGGGAGGGGCAATGGCTACACCTTC
TRBJ2-1 few TRBD1 TRBV12-3/TRBV12-4 CASSFVDRVHEQFF TGTGCCAGCAGTTTTGTGGACAGGGTCCATGAGCAGTTCTTC
TRBJ2-3 . . TRBV11-3 CASSVRHAGDTQYF TGTGCCAGCAGCGTAAGGCACGCCGGAGATACGCAGTATTTT
TRBJ2-3 . TRBD2 TRBV6-5 CASSYERELRASIDTQYF TGTGCCAGCAGTTACGAGCGGGAGCTAAGAGCTAGCATAGATACGCAGTATTTT
TRBJ2-7 . TRBD1 TRBV4-2 CASSQAGTEGYEQYF TGTGCCAGCAGCCAAGCCGGGACAGAGGGCTACGAGCAGTACTTC
TRBJ2-5 . TRBD2 TRBV6-2/TRBV6-3 CTSSRLANQETQYF TGTACCAGCAGCCGACTAGCGAACCAAGAGACCCAGTACTTC
TRBJ2-7 . . TRBV5-1 CASSLDTDDAQYF TGCGCCAGCAGCTTGGACACCGACGACGCCCAGTACTTC
TRBJ2-4 few . TRBV7-2 CASSLEGRLTKNIQYF TGTGCCAGCAGCTTAGAGGGTCGGCTAACGAAAAACATTCAGTACTTC
TRBJ1-2 . . TRBV5-1 CASSLEGSGYTF TGCGCCAGCAGCTTGGAGGGGAGTGGCTACACCTTC
TRBJ2-5 few TRBD1 TRBV28 CASNLGQGPLGETQYF TGTGCCAGCAATCTCGGACAGGGGCCGTTGGGGGAGACCCAGTACTTC
TRBJ2-1 . TRBD2 TRBV3-1 CASSQDGASGTKSYNEQFF TGTGCCAGCAGCCAAGATGGGGCTAGCGGGACCAAATCCTACAATGAGCAGTTCTTC
TRBJ2-1 . TRBD1 TRBV6-1 CASSEGTGAYNEQFF TGTGCCAGCAGTGAAGGGACAGGGGCATACAATGAGCAGTTCTTC
TRBJ2-5 . . TRBV21-1 CASGNSRGVETQYF TGTGCCAGCGGCAATTCCAGGGGCGTGGAGACCCAGTACTTC
TRBJ1-6 . . TRBV29-1 CSARDGSSPLHF TGCAGCGCCAGAGATGGGTCTTCACCCCTCCACTTT
TRBJ2-7 . . TRBV4-1 CASSQGPGTYEQYF TGCGCCAGCAGCCAAGGTCCAGGTACCTACGAGCAGTACTTC
TRBJ2-7 many TRBD1 TRBV28 CASRLPGQGSEQYF TGTGCCAGCAGATTGCCGGGACAGGGGAGCGAGCAGTACTTC
TRBJ1-2 few . TRBV10-3 CAINGDGFVSYTF TGTGCCATCAATGGGGACGGTTTTGTCAGCTACACCTTC
TRBJ1-4 few TRBD1 TRBV7-2 CASSLVGQGATGEKLFF TGTGCCAGCAGCCTCGTGGGACAGGGGGCTACGGGTGAAAAACTGTTTTTT
TRBJ1-3 . . TRBV29-1 CSVGRVGNTIYF TGCAGCGTTGGGAGGGTCGGAAACACCATATATTTT
TRBJ1-2 . . TRBV12-3/TRBV12-4 CASSPRQNYGYTF TGTGCCAGCAGTCCCCGACAGAACTATGGCTACACCTTC
TRBJ1-1 . . TRBV6-5 CASTKELNTEAFF TGTGCCAGCACTAAGGAGTTGAACACTGAAGCTTTCTTT
TRBJ2-6 . . TRBV20-1 CSALGRTTSGANVLTF TGCAGTGCGTTGGGACGCACGACCTCTGGGGCCAACGTCCTGACTTTC
TRBJ2-7 . . TRBV6-5 CASSYGHEQYF TGTGCCAGCAGTTACGGCCACGAGCAGTACTTC
TRBJ2-5 . TRBD2 TRBV7-2 CASSPDRAGDPTQYF TGTGCCAGCAGCCCAGACAGAGCGGGAGACCCCACGCAGTACTTC
TRBJ2-1 many TRBD1 TRBV27 CASSPRQGRKNEQFF TGTGCCAGCAGTCCTCGACAGGGGAGGAAAAATGAGCAGTTCTTC
TRBJ1-2 . . TRBV29-1 CSVGEVGSNYGYTF TGCAGCGTTGGGGAGGTCGGCAGCAACTATGGCTACACCTTC
TRBJ2-7 . . TRBV7-2 CASSPSGLPTYEQYF TGTGCCAGCAGCCCAAGCGGGTTGCCCACCTACGAGCAGTACTTC
TRBJ2-1 . TRBD1 TRBV12-3/TRBV12-4 CASSLTGTGTPEQFF TGTGCCAGCAGTCTCACCGGGACAGGGACCCCTGAGCAGTTCTTC
TRBJ2-7 once . TRBV28 CASSPLLGASYEQYF TGTGCCAGCAGTCCCCTGTTAGGAGCCTCCTACGAGCAGTACTTC